This section outlines one TCR beta chain sequence together with its context. Its antigen remains unidentified. Nothing much larger sits one base from this clone, and base qualities are not available. CDR1 and CDR2, looked up from the germline V gene, are SGHRS and YFSETQ. Trimming removed 0 bases from V and 1 base from J, leaving 11 bases between the germline ends. The CDR3 sequence holds 15 residues, the cysteine and phenylalanine included. Only CDR3 DNA is held: 45 bases, read in frame from base 1. These data come from a study of T cells after posttransplantation cyclophosphamide (dated by TCRdb to the mid-2010s). Regarding the complete study: Using TRB sequencing, the study followed how the T cell repertoire rebuilt after myeloablative bone marrow transplantation with posttransplantation cyclophosphamide given as GVHD prophylaxis. Samples from some 40 PTCy-treated patients, along with samples from 15 to 20 of their related bone marrow donors, underwent antigen receptor sequencing. TRB sequencing was performed on blood from all 30 or so PTCy patients with 1-year posttransplant specimens. In 3 patients, up to about 3 additional blood samples taken between 2 and 5.2 years after transplant also underwent TRB sequencing, as did pretransplant blood from a handful of patients. Because TRA and TRB clonality correlated tightly in under ten samples, the subsequent TCR analyses were limited to TRB only. Public TRB sequences were compared against a database of over 3,500 sequences linked to responses to pathogens, tumor antigens, self-antigens and alloantigens. Broad study findings and their caveats: Donor-recipient similarity was low at 1-2 months but increased during the first year, and donor CD8+ memory clones often dominated later blood repertoires. Across the 45 patients, TRB clonality was highly associated with recipient CMV seropositivity and CMV reactivation, and diversity with PTCy was similar to that in the CNI/methotrexate controls. The TRB repertoires of T cells infiltrating skin or the GI tract showed only limited overlap with the TRB repertoires found in blood.

Genomic DNA was the input for TRB sequencing, which was run either with the immunoSEQ assay at survey resolution or with the hsTCRB kit. The authors' pipeline ran thus. The immunoSEQ software handled initial read processing, and the LymphoSeq R package was used for repertoire analyses. Clonality was computed as 1 minus normalized Shannon entropy; Gini coefficient was also calculated for each TRB dataset. Phenotypes of unsorted samples were inferred by mapping TRB sequences from sorted subsets of the recipient or donor onto unsorted samples of the same recipient. Imported from immuneACCESS, the table was reduced by TCRdb to in-frame sequences with V and J called. These copies leave out some clones; in studies compared against another copy, an unresolved V gene accounts for under half, and the cause of the remainder is not known. That table supplies the V and J calls and clone size; D and trimming were determined from the DNA. The sample has 66,000 or so clones on record, 93% of them singletons. Jointly, the top ten make up roughly 3% of the sample.

Related bone marrow donors provided peripheral blood samples on the day of marrow donation. Peripheral blood and bone marrow mononuclear cells were isolated by Ficoll-Hypaque density centrifugation and were cryopreserved. Sequences were obtained from PBMCs. Rearrangement joined TRBV5-1 to TRBJ2-7; the D gene is not confidently resolved. The TCR originated in a woman in her thirties in good health and a related stem cell transplant donor. The CDR3: CASSLDGRPSYEQYF. The DNA sequence is given as TGCGCCAGCAGCTTGGATGGCAGGCCATCCTACGAGCAGTACTTC.